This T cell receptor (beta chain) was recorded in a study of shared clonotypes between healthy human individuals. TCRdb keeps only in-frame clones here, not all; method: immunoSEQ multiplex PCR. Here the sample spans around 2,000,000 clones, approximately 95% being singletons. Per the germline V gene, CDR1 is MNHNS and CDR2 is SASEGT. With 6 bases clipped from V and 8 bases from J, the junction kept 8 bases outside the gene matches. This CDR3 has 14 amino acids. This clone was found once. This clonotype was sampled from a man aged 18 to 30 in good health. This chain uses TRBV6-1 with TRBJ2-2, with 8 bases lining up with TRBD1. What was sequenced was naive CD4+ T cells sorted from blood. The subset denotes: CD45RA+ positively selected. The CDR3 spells CASSRTGIEGELFF. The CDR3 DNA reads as TGTGCCAGCAGCCGGACAGGGATAGAGGGGGAGCTGTTTTTT.